A selection of T cell receptor beta chains follows, all from one sample in a study of cytomegalovirus exposure and HLA in healthy donors. Assay used: immunoSEQ multiplex PCR; TCRdb lists only in-frame clones, some missing. The table shows 140,000 or so clones, with nearly 90% occurring only once. The sample was PBMCs. These receptor sequences come from a woman between 18 and 30 years old in good health and CMV-seropositive. Both conserved end residues are part of each CDR3. A D gene is named only where the DNA matches it firmly. Size tells how often a clone was seen (once, few, many) or the class of an expanded clone, and some rows leave it out.

J gene: TRBJ2-7
D gene: TRBD2
V gene: TRBV5-4
clone size: once
CDR3 DNA: TGTGCCAGCAGCTTGGGGGCGGGAGGCTCCTACGAGCAGTACTTC
CDR3 protein: CASSLGAGGSYEQYF

J gene: TRBJ2-5
D gene: TRBD2
V gene: TRBV13
clone size: .
CDR3 DNA: TGTGCCAGCAGCTTAGGCCTAGCGGTTCAAGAGACCCAGTACTTC
CDR3 protein: CASSLGLAVQETQYF

J gene: TRBJ2-5
D gene: .
V gene: TRBV28
clone size: .
CDR3 DNA: TGTGCCAGCAGTTTTCAGGGGTTCCGCCAAGAGACCCAGTACTTC
CDR3 protein: CASSFQGFRQETQYF

J gene: TRBJ1-4
D gene: .
V gene: TRBV7-2
clone size: .
CDR3 DNA: TGTGCCAGCAGCCCCTTAGGACTCGGAAGGCAGTTTTTT
CDR3 protein: CASSPLGLGRQFF

J gene: TRBJ1-1
D gene: TRBD1
V gene: TRBV7-9
clone size: .
CDR3 DNA: TGTGCCAGCACCCGACAGGGCCCGAACACTGAAGCTTTCTTT
CDR3 protein: CASTRQGPNTEAFF

J gene: TRBJ1-1
D gene: .
V gene: TRBV6-5
clone size: .
CDR3 DNA: TGTGCCAGCAGTTACCGAGGGCTCGGCACTGAAGCTTTCTTT
CDR3 protein: CASSYRGLGTEAFF

J gene: TRBJ1-1
D gene: .
V gene: TRBV27
clone size: .
CDR3 DNA: TGTGCCAGCAGTTTTCGTGGGCCCACTGAAGCTTTCTTT
CDR3 protein: CASSFRGPTEAFF

J gene: TRBJ2-7
D gene: .
V gene: TRBV9
clone size: .
CDR3 DNA: TGTGCCAGCAGCTTCCGACAGGGCGGAGGGGAGCAGTACTTC
CDR3 protein: CASSFRQGGGEQYF

J gene: TRBJ1-1
D gene: .
V gene: TRBV7-3
clone size: .
CDR3 DNA: TGTGCCAGCAGCCCCCAAATGAACACTGAAGCTTTCTTT
CDR3 protein: CASSPQMNTEAFF

J gene: TRBJ2-5
D gene: .
V gene: TRBV7-2
clone size: once
CDR3 DNA: TGTGCCAGCAGCACGGTGTGGGGGGGCCGCGAGACCCAGTACTTC
CDR3 protein: CASSTVWGGRETQYF

J gene: TRBJ2-1
D gene: .
V gene: TRBV7-3
clone size: .
CDR3 DNA: TGTGCCAGCAGCGCGGGGGCGAATGAGCAGTTCTTC
CDR3 protein: CASSAGANEQFF

J gene: TRBJ1-1
D gene: TRBD1
V gene: TRBV6-6
clone size: .
CDR3 DNA: TGTGCCAGCAGTTTACAGGGGGCCACTGAAGCTTTCTTT
CDR3 protein: CASSLQGATEAFF

J gene: TRBJ2-3
D gene: TRBD2
V gene: TRBV6-6
clone size: once
CDR3 DNA: TGTGCCAGCAGTTACCGACCACTAGCGAGCACAGATACGCAGTATTTT
CDR3 protein: CASSYRPLASTDTQYF

J gene: TRBJ1-5
D gene: .
V gene: TRBV5-1
clone size: once
CDR3 DNA: TGCGCCAGCAGCTTGGACGCGGGGAATCAGCCCCAGCATTTT
CDR3 protein: CASSLDAGNQPQHF

J gene: TRBJ1-2
D gene: TRBD1
V gene: TRBV7-8
clone size: .
CDR3 DNA: TGTGCCAGCAGCTCACCGGGACAGGGCTCTAACTATGGCTACACCTTC
CDR3 protein: CASSSPGQGSNYGYTF

J gene: TRBJ1-2
D gene: .
V gene: TRBV2
clone size: few
CDR3 DNA: TGTGCCAGCAGTGAAGCGCGGGCGGATGGCTACACCTTC
CDR3 protein: CASSEARADGYTF

J gene: TRBJ1-4
D gene: TRBD1
V gene: TRBV6-1
clone size: .
CDR3 DNA: TGTGCCAGCACAGGACAGGGGGTAGGAAAACTGTTTTTT
CDR3 protein: CASTGQGVGKLFF

J gene: TRBJ2-7
D gene: .
V gene: TRBV28
clone size: once
CDR3 DNA: TGTGCCAGCAGTTCTATTAGTGAGGTCTCCCTTTTATACGAGCAGTACTTC
CDR3 protein: CASSSISEVSLLYEQYF

J gene: TRBJ1-5
D gene: TRBD1
V gene: TRBV27
clone size: .
CDR3 DNA: TGTGCCAGCAGTCCAGGGGGTCAGCCCCAGCATTTT
CDR3 protein: CASSPGGQPQHF

J gene: TRBJ1-6
D gene: .
V gene: TRBV5-1
clone size: .
CDR3 DNA: TGCGCCAGCAGCTTGGGACAGTCTAATTCACCCCTCCACTTT
CDR3 protein: CASSLGQSNSPLHF